This T cell receptor (beta chain) was found in a study of T-cell reconstitution after alpha-beta-depleted transplantation in children. This clonotype was seen a handful of times. Its cognate antigen is unknown. As it was prepared, the TCRbeta library received unique molecular identifiers. One entry per CDR3 protein, called by TCRdb with MiXCR from the PCR reads. Of around 580,000 distinct CDR3 sequences in the sample, about a quarter were seen once. Overall study results and limits: Some patients owed their high day-60 TCRbeta diversity to surviving recipient T cells and thymic progenitors. Counts and diversity of T cells one year after transplant came mostly from newly produced T cells. In patients about two months after transplant, alpha-beta T cells reportedly arose from several hundred expanded graft clones.

The sequenced sample was PBMCs, obtained before TCRalphabeta/CD19-depleted stem cell transplant. This TCR was recovered from a boy in the first two years of life with Wiskott-Aldrich syndrome, due to receive a stem cell transplant.

CDR3 sequence reads: CSARGGNGYTF. CDR3 nucleotides: TGCAGTGCTAGAGGAGGGAATGGCTACACCTTC. The chain employs TRBV20-1 and TRBJ1-2; D unresolved. The CDR3 extends over 11 amino acids. The V end lost 1 base, the J end lost 6 bases, and 6 bases lay between the germline ends. Germline V gene data show CDR1 as DFQATT and CDR2 as SNEGSKA (reference sequence).